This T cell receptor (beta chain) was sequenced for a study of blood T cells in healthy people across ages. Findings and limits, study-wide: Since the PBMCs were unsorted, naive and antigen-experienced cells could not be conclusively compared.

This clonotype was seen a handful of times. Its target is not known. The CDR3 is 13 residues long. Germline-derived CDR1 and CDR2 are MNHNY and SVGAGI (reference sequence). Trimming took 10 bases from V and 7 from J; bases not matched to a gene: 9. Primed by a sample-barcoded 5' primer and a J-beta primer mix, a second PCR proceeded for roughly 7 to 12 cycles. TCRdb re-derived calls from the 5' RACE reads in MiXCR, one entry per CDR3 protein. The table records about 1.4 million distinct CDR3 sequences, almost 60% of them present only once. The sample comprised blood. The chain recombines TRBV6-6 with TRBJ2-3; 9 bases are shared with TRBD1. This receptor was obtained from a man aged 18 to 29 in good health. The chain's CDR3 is CATFEGQGYTQYF. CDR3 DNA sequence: TGTGCCACCTTCGAGGGACAGGGTTATACGCAGTATTTT.